Below, 15 T cell receptor beta chains from the same sample are listed, as sequenced in a study of cytomegalovirus exposure and HLA in healthy donors. Some clones are missing from TCRdb's copy, which holds only in-frame ones; the method was immunoSEQ multiplex PCR. Here the sample spans about 200,000 clones, around 80% being singletons. Sequencing used PBMCs. Receptors were obtained from a woman in her thirties in good health and CMV-seropositive.

The rearrangement joins TRBV2 to TRBJ1-3; D gene ambiguous. The CDR3 covers 17 residues. V dropped 4 bases and J dropped 7 bases, with 23 bases sitting between them. Germline CDR1 and CDR2: SNHLY and FYNNEI. The CDR3 coding sequence is TGTGCCAGCAGTGCCGACGGGGTGCAGGTCGGAGGGAACACCATATATTTT. Its protein is CASSADGVQVGGNTIYF.

This clone was counted only a few times. The chain joins TRBV7-8 to TRBJ2-2; tentatively, D is TRBD1 (5 bases). This CDR3 has 14 residues. In germline, CDR1 is SGHVS, CDR2 FQNEAQ. V lost 5 bases, J lost 0 bases, and 7 bases lay in between. CDR3: CASSTRANTGELFF. CDR3 DNA sequence: TGTGCCAGCAGCACCAGGGCGAACACCGGGGAGCTGTTTTTT.

The chain employs TRBV29-1 and TRBJ2-5; TRBD1 aligns across 8 bases. CDR1 is SQVTM and CDR2 is ANQGSEA in the germline V gene. V shed 4 bases and J 5 bases; nucleotides not matched to a gene: 9. This CDR3 is 14 amino acids long. The CDR3 nucleotides read TGCAGCGTTGCCTATCTTGGACAGGGCGAGACCCAGTACTTC. Translating gives CSVAYLGQGETQYF.

The chain uses TRBV19 and TRBJ2-7; D is possibly TRBD1 (6 bases). V gave up 2 bases and J gave up 5 bases, with 13 bases separating them. This CDR3 contains 14 residues. The germline V gene has CDR1 LNHDA and CDR2 SQIVND (reference sequence). Written as DNA, the CDR3 is TGTGCCAGTAGTATACGCTCCAGGGGCAACGAGCAGTACTTC. Protein: CASSIRSRGNEQYF.

V is TRBV4-2 and J is TRBJ2-2; 11 nucleotides line up with TRBD2. The trim removed 1 base at V and 0 bases at J, leaving 7 bases unmatched. The germline gives CDR1 LGHNA, CDR2 YNFKEQ. The CDR3 loop spans 19 amino acids. The CDR3 reads CASSQGRRLAGPNTGELFF. The CDR3 DNA is TGTGCCAGCAGCCAAGGGCGGAGACTAGCGGGGCCGAACACCGGGGAGCTGTTTTTT.

J is TRBJ1-4 and V is TRBV28, with D perhaps matching TRBD1 (5 bases). Trimming removed 6 bases at V and 7 bases at J, with 15 bases between. The germline V gene has CDR1 MDHEN and CDR2 SYDVKM. CDR3 size: 14 residues. CDR3 region: CASSHYGRGEKLFF. As DNA, the CDR3 is TGTGCCAGCAGCCACTATGGAAGGGGTGAAAAACTGTTTTTT. Full variable domain (rest looked up from reference TRBV28 and TRBJ1-4): DVKVTQSSRYLVKRTGEKVFLECVQDMDHENMFWYRQDPGLGLRLIYFSYDVKMKEKGDIPEGYSVSREKKERFSLILESASTNQTSMYLCASSHYGRGEKLFFGSGTQLSVL.

The gene calls are TRBV6-5 and TRBJ2-7, with a tentative D call TRBD1 (5 bases). The CDR3 is 15 residues long. With 2 bases removed from V and 1 base from J, the gap between germline ends came to 12 bases. Germline V lookup: CDR1 MNHEY, CDR2 SVGAGI. The CDR3: CASSYDSLVSYEQYF. CDR3 DNA: TGTGCCAGCAGTTACGACAGTCTGGTTTCCTACGAGCAGTACTTC.

The chain couples TRBV28 to TRBJ1-2, with 9 nucleotides matching TRBD1. CDR3 length equals 13 residues. J gave up 8 bases and V 7 bases, and 8 bases lay outside the gene matches. Germline loops: CDR1 MDHEN, CDR2 SYDVKM. The CDR3 is CASTTGGVTGYTF. DNA of the CDR3: TGTGCCAGCACGACAGGGGGAGTAACGGGCTACACCTTC.

The V call is TRBV5-1, the J call TRBJ1-4, with 7 bases aligning to TRBD1. In germline, CDR1 is SGHRS, CDR2 YFSETQ. J gave up 8 bases and V 3 bases, and 7 bases lay outside the gene matches. This CDR3 is 14 amino acids long. The chain's CDR3 is CASSSQGLGEKLFF. CDR3 DNA: TGCGCCAGCAGCTCACAGGGGTTAGGGGAAAAACTGTTTTTT.

The V gene is TRBV11-2, the J gene TRBJ1-1, with D perhaps matching TRBD1 (5 bases). From germline, CDR1 is SGHAT and CDR2 FQNNGV. This CDR3 has 13 residues. V lost 5 bases and J lost 5, with 12 bases in between. CDR3 in amino acids: CASSPSGGTEAFF. CDR3 nucleotide sequence: TGTGCCAGCAGCCCATCCGGGGGAACTGAAGCTTTCTTT.

The J gene is TRBJ1-2, the V gene TRBV28, with D unclear. The CDR3 loop spans 14 amino acids. Germline assignment: CDR1 MDHEN and CDR2 SYDVKM. With 6 bases removed from V and 4 bases from J, the gap between germline ends came to 15 bases. CDR3 region: CASRRAPTRYGYTF. The CDR3 region has the DNA TGTGCCAGCAGACGCGCGCCTACCCGCTATGGCTACACCTTC.

This chain joins TRBV7-2 and TRBJ2-7; 8 bases match TRBD2. Looked up from germline, CDR1 is SGHTA and CDR2 is FQGNSA. V lost 1 base, J lost 3 bases, and 5 bases stayed unmatched. The CDR3 extends over 15 amino acids. The CDR3 spells CASSLVGLAGYEQYF. CDR3 in DNA: TGTGCCAGCAGCTTAGTAGGGCTAGCGGGCTACGAGCAGTACTTC.

The chain recombines TRBV6-5 with TRBJ2-3; D is perhaps TRBD2 (7 bases). The CDR3 is 15 residues long. Trimming pared 0 bases from V and 4 bases from J, leaving 11 bases between. CDR1 is MNHEY, CDR2 SVGAGI, per germline. CDR3 bases: TGTGCCAGCAGTTACTCGGGGGGGCACGCAGATACGCAGTATTTT. It encodes CASSYSGGHADTQYF.

The chain carries TRBV18 and TRBJ2-7; 9 positions match TRBD1. Per the germline V gene, CDR1 is KGHSH and CDR2 is LQKENI. V shed 6 bases and J 4 bases; nucleotides not matched to a gene: 10. The CDR3 is 15 amino acids. Written as DNA, the CDR3 is TGTGCCAGCTCCCTTCAAGGGACAGGGTATTACGAGCAGTACTTC. Translating gives CASSLQGTGYYEQYF.

The CDR3 nucleotides read TGTGCCAGCAGGCTACAGGGTTCGGACACTGAAGCTTTCTTT. This translates into CASRLQGSDTEAFF. This sequence joins TRBV2 and TRBJ1-1; a possible D gene is TRBD1 (6 bases). V dropped 6 bases and J dropped 3 bases, with 14 bases sitting between them. The germline gives CDR1 SNHLY, CDR2 FYNNEI. CDR3 length: 14 amino acids.